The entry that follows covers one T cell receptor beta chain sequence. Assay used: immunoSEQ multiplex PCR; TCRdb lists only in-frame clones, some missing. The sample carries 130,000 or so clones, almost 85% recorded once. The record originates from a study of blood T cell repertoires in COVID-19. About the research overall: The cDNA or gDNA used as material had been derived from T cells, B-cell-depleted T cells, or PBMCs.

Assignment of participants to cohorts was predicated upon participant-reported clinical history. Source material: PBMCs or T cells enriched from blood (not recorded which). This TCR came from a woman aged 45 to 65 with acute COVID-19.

CDR3 sequence reads: CSASASGHAGVNYGYTF. Here the CDR3 DNA reads TGCAGTGCCAGTGCTAGTGGGCACGCGGGTGTTAACTATGGCTACACCTTC. V usage is TRBV20-1 and J usage is TRBJ1-2; no reliable D call. V lost 6 bases and J lost 1, with 24 bases in between. CDR1 and CDR2 (germline): DFQATT, SNEGSKA (reference sequence). The CDR3 extends over 17 amino acids.